This T cell receptor beta chain was recovered during a study of T cell repertoires in cytomegalovirus infection. TCRdb used MiXCR to reprocess the reads, holding one entry per CDR3 protein. The sample includes hundreds of thousands of distinct CDR3 sequences, 17% of them seen just once. The CDR3 is made up of 13 amino acids. Trimming removed 7 bases at V and 6 bases at J, with 11 bases between. Germline CDR1 and CDR2: KGHDR and SFDVKD. Points on this clonotype: The antigen remains unidentified.

General study findings and limits: The ex vivo response was dominated by HLA-C-restricted CMV-specific TCR beta clonotypes.

The clonotype comes from a human donor in good health (CMV status not recorded). Some clones in this sample may be carry-over from other donors' samples. The sequenced sample was PBMCs. This rearrangement joins TRBV24-1 to TRBJ2-2; D unresolved. The CDR3 spells CATRDRTAGELFF. CDR3 bases: TGTGCCACCAGAGACCGGACGGCCGGGGAGCTGTTTTTT.